These T cell receptor beta chains were read from a single sample in a study of blood T cell repertoires in COVID-19. Clones were read by immunoSEQ multiplex PCR, and TCRdb kept only the in-frame ones, dropping some. There are some 300,000 clones in the sample; just over 85% occur only once, and about 4% lies in the top ten. Material: PBMCs or T cells enriched from blood (not recorded which). The receptors were gathered from a man aged 25-45 years who had recovered from COVID-19. The CDR3 runs from the conserved cysteine through the conserved F or W. Fields, in order: CDR3 length, clone size, J gene, V gene, D gene, CDR3 protein, CDR3 DNA. D genes are given only for firm matches. Clone sizes are given selectively: once, few, many, or a class where the clone is expanded.

16 NA TRBJ1-1 TRBV5-1 NA CASSLGGGGWATEAFF TGCGCCAGCAGCTTGGGTGGGGGAGGCTGGGCCACTGAAGCTTTCTTT
12 once TRBJ1-1 TRBV7-9 NA CASSPTGAEAFF TGTGCCAGCAGCCCTACTGGAGCTGAAGCTTTCTTT
12 NA TRBJ1-5 TRBV28 NA CASNQGLEPQHF TGTGCCAGCAATCAGGGGTTGGAGCCCCAGCATTTT
15 once TRBJ2-7 TRBV7-2 NA CASSLGGPTAYEQYF TGTGCCAGCAGCCTCGGAGGGCCTACCGCCTACGAGCAGTACTTC
15 few TRBJ2-3 TRBV19 NA CASSIYRSSTDTQYF TGTGCCAGTAGTATTTACAGGAGTAGCACAGATACGCAGTATTTT
14 once TRBJ1-2 TRBV27 NA CASSDGSAGYGYTF TGTGCCAGCAGCGACGGGTCGGCTGGGTATGGCTACACCTTC
15 NA TRBJ2-5 TRBV3-1/TRBV3-2 TRBD2 CASSLRTSGMETQYF TGTGCCAGCAGTCTTAGGACTAGCGGGATGGAGACCCAGTACTTC
12 NA TRBJ2-5 TRBV29-1 NA CSGLTGRETQYF TGCAGCGGTCTGACAGGGAGGGAGACCCAGTACTTC
16 NA TRBJ2-4 TRBV5-1 NA CASSSLPGQDKNIQYF TGCGCCAGCAGCTCCCTTCCTGGGCAGGACAAAAACATTCAGTACTTC
15 NA TRBJ1-6 TRBV4-2 TRBD1 CASSQDPDRGSPLHF TGTGCCAGCAGCCAAGACCCCGACAGGGGTTCACCCCTCCACTTT
18 NA TRBJ2-1 TRBV7-8 TRBD2 CASSLAQYGSGSPNEQFF TGTGCCAGCAGCTTAGCGCAGTATGGTAGCGGGAGTCCGAATGAGCAGTTCTTC
14 NA TRBJ2-5 TRBV11-2 NA CASTPGTWQETQYF TGTGCCAGCACCCCGGGGACTTGGCAAGAGACCCAGTACTTC
15 NA TRBJ2-2 TRBV18 NA CASSPTELNTGELFF TGTGCCAGCTCACCAACCGAGCTCAACACCGGGGAGCTGTTTTTT
13 NA TRBJ2-1 TRBV19 NA CASSIALLNEQFF TGTGCCAGTAGTATAGCCCTATTAAATGAGCAGTTCTTC
14 NA TRBJ1-4 TRBV4-1 NA CASSQGSSREKLFF TGCGCCAGCAGCCAAGGGTCCTCGAGGGAAAAACTGTTTTTT
11 once TRBJ2-1 TRBV20-1 NA CSARGYNEQFF TGCAGTGCTAGAGGTTATAATGAGCAGTTCTTC
13 NA TRBJ1-2 TRBV19 NA CASISRETYGYTF TGTGCCAGTATTTCGAGGGAAACCTATGGCTACACCTTC
14 NA TRBJ1-5 TRBV6-5 NA CASSYGQEGQPQHF TGTGCCAGCAGTTACGGGCAGGAGGGTCAGCCCCAGCATTTT
13 NA TRBJ2-7 TRBV18 NA CASSPDSFNEQYF TGTGCCAGCTCACCAGACAGTTTTAACGAGCAGTACTTC
16 NA TRBJ2-7 TRBV19 TRBD2 CASSTPDGRASYEQYF TGTGCCAGTAGCACCCCGGACGGGAGGGCCTCCTACGAGCAGTACTTC
18 once TRBJ2-5 TRBV4-1 TRBD1 CASSQDLWDSYSQETQYF TGCGCCAGCAGCCAAGATCTTTGGGACAGCTATTCCCAAGAGACCCAGTACTTC
14 NA TRBJ2-1 TRBV11-1 TRBD2 CAVDGGGAYNEQFF TGTGCCGTTGACGGCGGGGGGGCCTACAATGAGCAGTTCTTC
12 NA TRBJ2-2 TRBV28 NA CASGPLTGELFF TGTGCCAGCGGGCCCCTCACCGGGGAGCTGTTTTTT
14 NA TRBJ2-5 TRBV5-1 NA CASSPLTGLETQYF TGCGCCAGCAGCCCCTTAACGGGGTTGGAGACCCAGTACTTC
14 NA TRBJ2-3 TRBV18 NA CASSPPTLGGTQYF TGTGCCAGCTCACCACCGACCCTAGGGGGAACGCAGTATTTT
16 NA TRBJ2-3 TRBV11-2 TRBD2 CASSSLAGSRTDTQYF TGTGCCAGCAGCTCCTTAGCGGGTTCGAGAACAGATACGCAGTATTTT